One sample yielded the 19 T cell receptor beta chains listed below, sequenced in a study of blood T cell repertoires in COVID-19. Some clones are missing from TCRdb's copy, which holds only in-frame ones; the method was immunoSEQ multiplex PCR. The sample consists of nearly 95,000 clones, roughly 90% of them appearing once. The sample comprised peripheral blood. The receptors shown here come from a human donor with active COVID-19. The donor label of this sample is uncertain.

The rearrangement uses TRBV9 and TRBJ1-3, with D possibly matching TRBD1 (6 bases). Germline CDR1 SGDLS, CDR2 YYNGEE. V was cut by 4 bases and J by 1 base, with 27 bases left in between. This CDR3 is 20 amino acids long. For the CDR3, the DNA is TGTGCCAGCAGCTACAGGGCGGACAGAATACCAGACCCTTCTGGAAACACCATATATTTT. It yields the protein CASSYRADRIPDPSGNTIYF.

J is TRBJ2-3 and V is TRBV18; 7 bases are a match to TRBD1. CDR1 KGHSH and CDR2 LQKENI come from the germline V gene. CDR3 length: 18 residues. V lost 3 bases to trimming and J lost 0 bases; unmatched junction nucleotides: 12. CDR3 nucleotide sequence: TGTGCCAGCTCACCTACCCCGAGACAGGGCCTAAGCACAGATACGCAGTATTTT. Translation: CASSPTPRQGLSTDTQYF.

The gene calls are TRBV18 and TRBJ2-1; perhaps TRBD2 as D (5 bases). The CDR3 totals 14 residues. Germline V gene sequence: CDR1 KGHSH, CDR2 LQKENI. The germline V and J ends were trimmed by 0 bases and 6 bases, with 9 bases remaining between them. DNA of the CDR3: TGTGCCAGCTCACCACCCTCGGGAACCAATGAGCAGTTCTTC. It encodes CASSPPSGTNEQFF.

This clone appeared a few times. This CDR3 is CASSLVLQGLGSNQPQHF. The CDR3, as DNA: TGTGCCAGCAGCTTAGTCCTACAGGGGTTAGGGAGCAATCAGCCCCAGCATTTT. This rearrangement joins TRBV7-2 to TRBJ1-5; 7 nucleotides match TRBD1. Germline assignment: CDR1 SGHTA and CDR2 FQGNSA. Trimming at V came to 1 base and at J to 1 base, leaving 10 bases not matched to a gene. This CDR3 region has 18 residues. Full variable domain (missing parts from reference TRBV7-2 and TRBJ1-5): GAGVSQSPSNKVTEKGKDVELRCDPISGHTALYWYRQSLGQGLEFLIYFQGNSAPDKSGLPSDRFSAERTGGSVSTLTIQRTQQEDSAVYLCASSLVLQGLGSNQPQHFGDGTRLSIL.

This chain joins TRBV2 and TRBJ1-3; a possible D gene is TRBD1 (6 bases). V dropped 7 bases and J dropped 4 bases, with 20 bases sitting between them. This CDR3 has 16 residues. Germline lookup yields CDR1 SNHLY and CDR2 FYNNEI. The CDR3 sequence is CASIGGTGTRGNTIYF. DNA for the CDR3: TGTGCCAGCATTGGAGGAACCGGGACACGCGGAAACACCATATATTTT.

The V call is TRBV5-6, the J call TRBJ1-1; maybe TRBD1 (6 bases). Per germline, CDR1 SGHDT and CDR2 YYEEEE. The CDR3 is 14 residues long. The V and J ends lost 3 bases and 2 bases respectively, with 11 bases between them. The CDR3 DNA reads TGTGCCAGCAGCTCCACAGGGAGAAACACTGAAGCTTTCTTT. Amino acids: CASSSTGRNTEAFF.

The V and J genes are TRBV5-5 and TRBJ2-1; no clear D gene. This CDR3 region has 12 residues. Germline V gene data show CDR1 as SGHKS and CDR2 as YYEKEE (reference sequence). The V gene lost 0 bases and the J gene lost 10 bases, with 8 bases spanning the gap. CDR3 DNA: TGTGCCAGCAGCTTGGTGATTCGGGAGCAGTTCTTC. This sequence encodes CASSLVIREQFF. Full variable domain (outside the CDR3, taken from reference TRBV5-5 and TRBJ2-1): DAGVTQSPTHLIKTRGQQVTLRCSPISGHKSVSWYQQVLGQGPQFIFQYYEKEERGRGNFPDRFSARQFPNYSSELNVNALLLGDSALYLCASSLVIREQFFGPGTRLTVL.

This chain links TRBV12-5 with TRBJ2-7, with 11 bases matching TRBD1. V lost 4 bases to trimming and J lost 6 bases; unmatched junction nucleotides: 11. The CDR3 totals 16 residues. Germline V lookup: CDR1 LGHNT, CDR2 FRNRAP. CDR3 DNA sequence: TGTGCTAGTGGTTGGGGCCCGGGACAGGGGGTAATCGAGCAGTACTTC. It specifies CASGWGPGQGVIEQYF.

The DNA of the CDR3 is TGTGCCAGCAGTGTCGGGACTAGCGGGGGAAATGAGCAGTTCTTC. Translated: CASSVGTSGGNEQFF. V usage is TRBV6-4 and J usage is TRBJ2-1; 14 nucleotides match TRBD2. The CDR3 has 15 amino acids. V was pared by 4 bases and J by 7 bases, with 3 bases of the junction left unmatched. Germline loops: CDR1 MRHNA, CDR2 SNTAGT.

In DNA, the CDR3 is TGTGCCACTAGGTTTTTTGCGGGGCCTAACGGCGAGCAGTACTTC. Translating it yields CATRFFAGPNGEQYF. The V and J genes are TRBV5-6 and TRBJ2-7; a possible D gene is TRBD2 (6 bases). CDR1 is SGHDT, CDR2 YYEEEE, per germline. V was cut by 9 bases and J by 6 bases, with 25 bases left in between. The length of the CDR3 is 15 residues.

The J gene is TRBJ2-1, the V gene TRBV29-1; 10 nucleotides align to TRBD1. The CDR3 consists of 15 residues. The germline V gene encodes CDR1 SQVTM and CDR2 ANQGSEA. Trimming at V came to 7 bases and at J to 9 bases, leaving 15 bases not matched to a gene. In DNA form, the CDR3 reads TGCAGCGCCGCCCCCGGGACAGGGGAAAAGGGTGAGCAGTTCTTC. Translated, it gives CSAAPGTGEKGEQFF.

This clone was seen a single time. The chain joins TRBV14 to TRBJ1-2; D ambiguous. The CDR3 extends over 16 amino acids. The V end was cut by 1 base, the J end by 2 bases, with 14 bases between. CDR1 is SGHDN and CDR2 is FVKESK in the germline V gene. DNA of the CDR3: TGTGCCAGCAGCCAAGTCGGTGGTGCCTCGAACTATGGCTACACCTTC. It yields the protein CASSQVGGASNYGYTF. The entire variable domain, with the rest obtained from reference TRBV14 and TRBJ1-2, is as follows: EAGVTQFPSHSVIEKGQTVTLRCDPISGHDNLYWYRRVMGKEIKFLLHFVKESKQDESGMPNNRFLAERTGGTYSTLKVQPAELEDSGVYFCASSQVGGASNYGYTFGSGTRLTVV.

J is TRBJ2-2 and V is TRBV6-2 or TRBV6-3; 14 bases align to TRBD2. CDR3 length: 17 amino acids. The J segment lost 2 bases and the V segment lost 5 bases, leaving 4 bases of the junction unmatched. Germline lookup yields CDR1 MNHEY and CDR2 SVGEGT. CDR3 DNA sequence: TGTGCCAGCAGTCGGACTAGCGGGGGGTCCAACACCGGGGAGCTGTTTTTT. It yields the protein CASSRTSGGSNTGELFF.

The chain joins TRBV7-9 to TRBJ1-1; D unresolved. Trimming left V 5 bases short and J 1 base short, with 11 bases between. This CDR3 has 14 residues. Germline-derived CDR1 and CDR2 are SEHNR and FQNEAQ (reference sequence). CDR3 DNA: TGTGCCAGCAGCCCTATGGGCAGGAACACTGAAGCTTTCTTT. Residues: CASSPMGRNTEAFF.

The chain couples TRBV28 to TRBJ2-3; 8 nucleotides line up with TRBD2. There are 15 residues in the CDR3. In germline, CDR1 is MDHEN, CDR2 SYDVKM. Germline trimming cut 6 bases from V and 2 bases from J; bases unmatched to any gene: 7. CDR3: CASSLSGAPTDTQYF. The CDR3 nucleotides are TGTGCCAGCAGCCTTAGCGGGGCCCCCACAGATACGCAGTATTTT.

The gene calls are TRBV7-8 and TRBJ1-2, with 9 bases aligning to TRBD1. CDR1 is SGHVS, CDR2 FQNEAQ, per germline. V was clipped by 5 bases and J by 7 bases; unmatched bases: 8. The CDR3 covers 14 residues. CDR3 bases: TGTGCCAGCAGCGATTCACAGGGGGCAAGTGGCTACACCTTC. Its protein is CASSDSQGASGYTF.

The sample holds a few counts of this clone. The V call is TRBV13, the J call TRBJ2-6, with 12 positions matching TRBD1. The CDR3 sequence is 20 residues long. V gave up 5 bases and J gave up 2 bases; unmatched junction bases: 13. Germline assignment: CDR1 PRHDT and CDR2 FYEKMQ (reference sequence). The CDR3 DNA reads TGTGCCAGCAGCCTATATAACCGGGACAGGGGGCGCGCTGGGGCCAACGTCCTGACTTTC. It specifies CASSLYNRDRGRAGANVLTF.

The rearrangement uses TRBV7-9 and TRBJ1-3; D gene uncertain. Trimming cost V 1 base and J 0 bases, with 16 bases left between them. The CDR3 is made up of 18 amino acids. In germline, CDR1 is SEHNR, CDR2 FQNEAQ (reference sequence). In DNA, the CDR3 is TGTGCCAGCAGCTTAGGAGGTTCGGGATACTACTCTGGAAACACCATATATTTT. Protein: CASSLGGSGYYSGNTIYF. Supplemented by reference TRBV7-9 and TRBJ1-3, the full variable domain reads DTGVSQNPRHKITKRGQNVTFRCDPISEHNRLYWYRQTLGQGPEFLTYFQNEAQLEKSRLLSDRFSAERPKGSFSTLEIQRTEQGDSAMYLCASSLGGSGYYSGNTIYFGEGSWLTVV.

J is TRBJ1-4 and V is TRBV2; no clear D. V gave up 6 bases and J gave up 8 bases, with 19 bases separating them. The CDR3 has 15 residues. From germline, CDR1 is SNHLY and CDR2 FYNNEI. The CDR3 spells CASREQTVGGEKLFF. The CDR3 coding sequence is TGTGCCAGCAGAGAACAGACGGTCGGCGGAGAAAAACTGTTTTTT.